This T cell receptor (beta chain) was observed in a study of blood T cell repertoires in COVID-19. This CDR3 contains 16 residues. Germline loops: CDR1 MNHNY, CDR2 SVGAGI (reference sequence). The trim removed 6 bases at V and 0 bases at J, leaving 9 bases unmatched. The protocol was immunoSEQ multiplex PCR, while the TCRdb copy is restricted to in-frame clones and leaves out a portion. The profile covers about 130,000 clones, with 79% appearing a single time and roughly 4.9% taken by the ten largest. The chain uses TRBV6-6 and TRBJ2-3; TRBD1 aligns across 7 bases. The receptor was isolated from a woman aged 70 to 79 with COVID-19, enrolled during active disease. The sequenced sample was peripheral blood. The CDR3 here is CASSPGQNPSTDTQYF. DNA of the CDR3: TGTGCCAGCAGCCCGGGACAGAACCCTAGCACAGATACGCAGTATTTT.